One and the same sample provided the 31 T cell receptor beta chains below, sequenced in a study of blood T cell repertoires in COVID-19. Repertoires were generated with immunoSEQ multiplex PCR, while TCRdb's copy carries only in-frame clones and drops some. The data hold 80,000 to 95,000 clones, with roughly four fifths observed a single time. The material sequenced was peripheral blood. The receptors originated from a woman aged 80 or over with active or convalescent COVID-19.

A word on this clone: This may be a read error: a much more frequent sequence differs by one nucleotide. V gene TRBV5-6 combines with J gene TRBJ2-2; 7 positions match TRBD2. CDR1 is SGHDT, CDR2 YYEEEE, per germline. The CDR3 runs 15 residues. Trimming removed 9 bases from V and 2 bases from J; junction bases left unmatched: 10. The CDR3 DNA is TGTGCCACCACCCTGGGGGGGGGTAACACCGGGGAGCTGTTTTTT. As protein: CATTLGGGNTGELFF.

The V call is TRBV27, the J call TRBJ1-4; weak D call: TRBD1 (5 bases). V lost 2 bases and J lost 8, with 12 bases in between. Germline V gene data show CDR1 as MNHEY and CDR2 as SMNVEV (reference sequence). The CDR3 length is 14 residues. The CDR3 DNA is TGTGCCAGCAGTTTAGGGGCGCGATCCGAAAAACTGTTTTTT. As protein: CASSLGARSEKLFF.

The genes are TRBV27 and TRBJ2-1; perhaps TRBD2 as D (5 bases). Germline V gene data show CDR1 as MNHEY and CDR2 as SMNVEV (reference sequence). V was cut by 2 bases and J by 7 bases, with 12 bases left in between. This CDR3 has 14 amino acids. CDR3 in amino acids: CASSLVSPGNEQFF. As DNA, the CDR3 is TGTGCCAGCAGTTTAGTCTCCCCGGGGAATGAGCAGTTCTTC.

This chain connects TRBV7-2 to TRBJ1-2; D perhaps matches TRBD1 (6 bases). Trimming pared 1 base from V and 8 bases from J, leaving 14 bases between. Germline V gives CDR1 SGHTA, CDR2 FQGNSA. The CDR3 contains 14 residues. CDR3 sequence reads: CASSLVGDNDGYTF. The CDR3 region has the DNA TGTGCCAGCAGCTTAGTAGGGGACAACGACGGCTACACCTTC.

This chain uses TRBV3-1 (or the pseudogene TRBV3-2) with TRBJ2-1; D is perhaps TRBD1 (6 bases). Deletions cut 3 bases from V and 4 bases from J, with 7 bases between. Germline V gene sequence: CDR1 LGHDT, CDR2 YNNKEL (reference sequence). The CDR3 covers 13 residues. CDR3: CASSQGAYNEQFF. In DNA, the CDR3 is TGTGCCAGCAGCCAGGGGGCTTACAATGAGCAGTTCTTC.

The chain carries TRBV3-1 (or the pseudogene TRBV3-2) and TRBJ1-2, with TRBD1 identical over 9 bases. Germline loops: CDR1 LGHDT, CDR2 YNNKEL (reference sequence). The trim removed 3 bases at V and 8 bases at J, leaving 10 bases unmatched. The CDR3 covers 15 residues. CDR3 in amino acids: CASSQNTQGARGYTF. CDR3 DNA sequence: TGTGCCAGCAGCCAGAATACACAGGGGGCGCGGGGCTACACCTTC.

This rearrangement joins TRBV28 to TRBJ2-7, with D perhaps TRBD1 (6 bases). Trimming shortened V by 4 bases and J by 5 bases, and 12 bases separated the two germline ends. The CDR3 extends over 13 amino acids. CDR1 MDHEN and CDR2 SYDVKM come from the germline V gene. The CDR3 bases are TGTGCCAGCAGTTCAGGGGTCTCGGACGAGCAGTACTTC. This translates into CASSSGVSDEQYF.

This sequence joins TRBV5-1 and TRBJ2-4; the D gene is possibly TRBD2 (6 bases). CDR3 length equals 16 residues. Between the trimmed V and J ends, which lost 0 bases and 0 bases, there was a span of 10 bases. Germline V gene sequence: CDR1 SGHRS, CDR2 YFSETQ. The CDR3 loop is CASSLGTGLAKNIQYF. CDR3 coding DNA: TGCGCCAGCAGCTTGGGAACGGGACTAGCCAAAAACATTCAGTACTTC.

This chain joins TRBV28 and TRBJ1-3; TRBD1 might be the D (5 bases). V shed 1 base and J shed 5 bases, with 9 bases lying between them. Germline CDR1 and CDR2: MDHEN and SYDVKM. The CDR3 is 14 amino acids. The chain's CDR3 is CASSLSGQRNTIYF. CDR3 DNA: TGTGCCAGCAGTTTATCAGGGCAACGAAACACCATATATTTT.

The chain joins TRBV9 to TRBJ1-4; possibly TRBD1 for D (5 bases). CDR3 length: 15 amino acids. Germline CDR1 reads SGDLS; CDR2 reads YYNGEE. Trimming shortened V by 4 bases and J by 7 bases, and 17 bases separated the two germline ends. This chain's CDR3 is CASSISDTPGEKLFF. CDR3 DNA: TGTGCCAGCAGCATCTCGGACACCCCTGGTGAAAAACTGTTTTTT.

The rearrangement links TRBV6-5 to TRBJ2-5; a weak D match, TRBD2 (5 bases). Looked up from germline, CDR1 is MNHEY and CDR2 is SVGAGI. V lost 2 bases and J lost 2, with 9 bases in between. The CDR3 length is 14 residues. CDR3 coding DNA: TGTGCCAGCAGTTACGGGTCGGGGCAAGAGACCCAGTACTTC. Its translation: CASSYGSGQETQYF.

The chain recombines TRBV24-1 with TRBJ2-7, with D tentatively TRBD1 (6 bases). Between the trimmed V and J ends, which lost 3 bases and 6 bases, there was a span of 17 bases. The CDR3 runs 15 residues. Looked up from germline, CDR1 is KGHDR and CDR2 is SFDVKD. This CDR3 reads CATSDGRGGWGEQYF. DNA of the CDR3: TGTGCCACCAGTGATGGGCGAGGGGGTTGGGGCGAGCAGTACTTC.

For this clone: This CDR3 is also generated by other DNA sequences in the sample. In DNA, the CDR3 is TGCGCCAGCAGCTTGGCCAGGGCAGATACGCAGTATTTT. Translating it yields CASSLARADTQYF. The chain employs TRBV5-1 and TRBJ2-3; tentatively, D is TRBD1 (5 bases). The CDR3 runs 13 residues. Germline CDR1 SGHRS, CDR2 YFSETQ. Deletions cut 0 bases from V and 4 bases from J, with 6 bases between.

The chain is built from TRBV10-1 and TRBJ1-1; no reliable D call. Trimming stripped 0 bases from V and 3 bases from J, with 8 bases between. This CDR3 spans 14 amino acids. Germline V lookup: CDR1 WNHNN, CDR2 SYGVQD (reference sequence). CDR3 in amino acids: CASSESSGDTEAFF. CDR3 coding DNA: TGCGCCAGCAGTGAGTCCAGCGGGGACACTGAAGCTTTCTTT.

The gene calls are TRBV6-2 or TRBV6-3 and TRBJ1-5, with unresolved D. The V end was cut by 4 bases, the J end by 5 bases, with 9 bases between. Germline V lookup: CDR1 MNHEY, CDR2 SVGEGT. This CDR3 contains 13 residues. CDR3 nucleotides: TGTGCCAGCAGTTTTACGGGAGATCAGCCCCAGCATTTT. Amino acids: CASSFTGDQPQHF.

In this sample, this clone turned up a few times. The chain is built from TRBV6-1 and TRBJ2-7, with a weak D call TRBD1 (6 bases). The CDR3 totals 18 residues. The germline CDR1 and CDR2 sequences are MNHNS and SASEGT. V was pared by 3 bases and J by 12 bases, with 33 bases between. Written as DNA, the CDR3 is TGTGCCAGCAGTGAGACTTCGACAGGAAGAGGGGGTCCCTACGAGAGGTACTTC. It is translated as CASSETSTGRGGPYERYF.

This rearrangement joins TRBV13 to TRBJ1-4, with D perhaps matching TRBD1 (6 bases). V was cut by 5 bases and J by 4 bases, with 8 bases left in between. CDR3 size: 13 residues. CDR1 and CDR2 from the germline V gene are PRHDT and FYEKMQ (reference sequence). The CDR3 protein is CASSGGDNEKLFF. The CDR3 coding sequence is TGTGCCAGCAGCGGGGGCGATAATGAAAAACTGTTTTTT.

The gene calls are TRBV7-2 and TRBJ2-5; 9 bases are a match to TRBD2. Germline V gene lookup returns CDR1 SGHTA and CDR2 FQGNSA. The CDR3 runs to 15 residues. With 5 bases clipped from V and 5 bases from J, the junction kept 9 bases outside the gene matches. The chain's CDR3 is CASSPGLAHGETQYF. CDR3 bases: TGTGCCAGCAGCCCGGGACTAGCACACGGGGAGACCCAGTACTTC.

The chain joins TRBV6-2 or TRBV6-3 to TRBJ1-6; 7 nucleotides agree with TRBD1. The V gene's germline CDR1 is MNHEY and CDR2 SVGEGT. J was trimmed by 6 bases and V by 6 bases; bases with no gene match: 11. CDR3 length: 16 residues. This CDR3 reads CASSLIPGQINSPLHF. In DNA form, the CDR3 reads TGTGCCAGCAGCCTTATTCCGGGACAGATTAATTCACCCCTCCACTTT.

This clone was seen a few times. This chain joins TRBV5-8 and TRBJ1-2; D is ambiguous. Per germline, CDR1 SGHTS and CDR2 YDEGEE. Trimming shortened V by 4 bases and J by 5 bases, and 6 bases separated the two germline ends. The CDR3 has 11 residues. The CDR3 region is CASSPGYGYTF. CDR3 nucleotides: TGTGCCAGCAGCCCGGGTTATGGCTACACCTTC.

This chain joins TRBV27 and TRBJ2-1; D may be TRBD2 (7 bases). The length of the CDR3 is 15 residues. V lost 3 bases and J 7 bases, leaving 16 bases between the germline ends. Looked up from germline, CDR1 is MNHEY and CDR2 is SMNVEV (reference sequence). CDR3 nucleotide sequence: TGTGCCAGCAGTTTTGATGGGGGGGCCTGGAATGAGCAGTTCTTC. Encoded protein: CASSFDGGAWNEQFF.

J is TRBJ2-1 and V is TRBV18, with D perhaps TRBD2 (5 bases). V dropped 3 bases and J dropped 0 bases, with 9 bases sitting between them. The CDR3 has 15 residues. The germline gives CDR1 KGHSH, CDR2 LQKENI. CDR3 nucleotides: TGTGCCAGCTCACCGGGGAGCACCTCCTACAATGAGCAGTTCTTC. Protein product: CASSPGSTSYNEQFF.

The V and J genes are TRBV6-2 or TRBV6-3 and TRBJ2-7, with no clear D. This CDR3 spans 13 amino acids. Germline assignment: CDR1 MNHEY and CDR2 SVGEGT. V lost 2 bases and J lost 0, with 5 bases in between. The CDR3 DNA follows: TGTGCCAGCAGTTACACCAGCTCCTACGAGCAGTACTTC. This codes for CASSYTSSYEQYF.

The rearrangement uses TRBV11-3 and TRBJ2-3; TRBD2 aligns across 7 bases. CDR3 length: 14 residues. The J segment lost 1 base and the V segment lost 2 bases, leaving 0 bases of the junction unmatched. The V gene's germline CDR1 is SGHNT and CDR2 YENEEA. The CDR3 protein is CASSLREGTDTQYF. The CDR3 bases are TGTGCCAGCAGCTTACGGGAGGGCACAGATACGCAGTATTTT.

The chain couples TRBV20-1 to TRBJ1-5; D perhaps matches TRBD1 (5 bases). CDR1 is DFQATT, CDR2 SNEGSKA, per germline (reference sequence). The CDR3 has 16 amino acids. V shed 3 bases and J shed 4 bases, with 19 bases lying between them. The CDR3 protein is CSASIQAGGSNQPQHF. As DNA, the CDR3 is TGCAGTGCTAGTATACAGGCCGGTGGATCGAATCAGCCCCAGCATTTT.

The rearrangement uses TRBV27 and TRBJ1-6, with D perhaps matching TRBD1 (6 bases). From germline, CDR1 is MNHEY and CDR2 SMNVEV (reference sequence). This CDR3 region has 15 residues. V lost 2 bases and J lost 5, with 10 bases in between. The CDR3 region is CASSLGGWNNSPLHF. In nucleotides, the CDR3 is TGTGCCAGCAGTTTAGGGGGCTGGAATAATTCACCCCTCCACTTT.

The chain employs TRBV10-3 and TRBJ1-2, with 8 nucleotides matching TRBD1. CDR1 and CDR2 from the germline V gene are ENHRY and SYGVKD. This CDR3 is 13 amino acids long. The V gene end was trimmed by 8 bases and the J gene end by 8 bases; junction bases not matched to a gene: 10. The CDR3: CAIDRGGWNGYTF. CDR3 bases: TGTGCCATCGACAGGGGTGGCTGGAACGGCTACACCTTC.

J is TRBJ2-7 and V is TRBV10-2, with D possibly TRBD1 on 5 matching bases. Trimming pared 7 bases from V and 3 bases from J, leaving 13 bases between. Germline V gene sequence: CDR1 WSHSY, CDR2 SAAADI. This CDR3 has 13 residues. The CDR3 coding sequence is TGCGCCAGCACCGTAACAGGTAGCTACGAGCAGTACTTC. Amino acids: CASTVTGSYEQYF.

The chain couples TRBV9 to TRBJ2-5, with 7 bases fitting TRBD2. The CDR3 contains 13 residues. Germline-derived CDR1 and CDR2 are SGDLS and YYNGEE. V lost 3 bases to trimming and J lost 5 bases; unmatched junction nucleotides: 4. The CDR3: CASSASGAETQYF. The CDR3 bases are TGTGCCAGCAGCGCGAGCGGGGCGGAGACCCAGTACTTC.

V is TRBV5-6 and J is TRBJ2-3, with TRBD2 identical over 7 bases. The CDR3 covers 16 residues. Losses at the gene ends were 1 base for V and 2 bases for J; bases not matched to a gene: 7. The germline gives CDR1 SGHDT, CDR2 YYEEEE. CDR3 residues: CASSLRGGRNTDTQYF. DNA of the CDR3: TGTGCCAGCAGCTTGCGCGGGGGACGCAACACAGATACGCAGTATTTT.

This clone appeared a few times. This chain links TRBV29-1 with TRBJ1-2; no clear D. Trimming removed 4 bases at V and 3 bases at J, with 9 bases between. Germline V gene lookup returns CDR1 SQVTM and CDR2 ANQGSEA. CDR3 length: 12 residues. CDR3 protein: CSVGGYDYGYTF. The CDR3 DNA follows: TGCAGCGTTGGAGGGTATGACTATGGCTACACCTTC. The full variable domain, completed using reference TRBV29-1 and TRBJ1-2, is SAVISQKPSRDICQRGTSLTIQCQVDSQVTMMFWYRQQPGQSLTLIATANQGSEATYESGFVIDKFPISRPNLTFSTLTVSNMSPEDSSIYLCSVGGYDYGYTFGSGTRLTVV.